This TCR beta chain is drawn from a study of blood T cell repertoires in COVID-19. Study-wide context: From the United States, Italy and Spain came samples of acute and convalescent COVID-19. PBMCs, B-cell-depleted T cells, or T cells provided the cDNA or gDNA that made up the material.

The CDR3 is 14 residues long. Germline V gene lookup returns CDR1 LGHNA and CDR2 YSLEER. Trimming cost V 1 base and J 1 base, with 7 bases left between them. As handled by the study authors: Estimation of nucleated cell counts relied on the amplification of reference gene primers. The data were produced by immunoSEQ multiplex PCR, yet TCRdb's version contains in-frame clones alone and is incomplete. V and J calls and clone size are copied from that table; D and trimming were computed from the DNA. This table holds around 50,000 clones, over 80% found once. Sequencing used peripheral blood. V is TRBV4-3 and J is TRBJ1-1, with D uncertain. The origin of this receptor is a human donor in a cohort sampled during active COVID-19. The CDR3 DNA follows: TGCGCCAGCAGCCAAGGGTCAGGGAACACTGAAGCTTTCTTT. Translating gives CASSQGSGNTEAFF.